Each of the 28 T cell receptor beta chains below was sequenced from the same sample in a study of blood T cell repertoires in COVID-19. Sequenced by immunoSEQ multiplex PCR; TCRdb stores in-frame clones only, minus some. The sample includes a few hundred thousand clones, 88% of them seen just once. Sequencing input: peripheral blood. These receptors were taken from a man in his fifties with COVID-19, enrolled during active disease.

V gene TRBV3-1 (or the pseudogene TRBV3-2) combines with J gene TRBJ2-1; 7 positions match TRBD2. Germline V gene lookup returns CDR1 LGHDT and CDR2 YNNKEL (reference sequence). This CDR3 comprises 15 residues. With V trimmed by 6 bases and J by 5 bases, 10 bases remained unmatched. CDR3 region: CASRGAGRGNNEQFF. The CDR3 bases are TGTGCCAGCAGGGGAGCGGGGCGGGGAAACAATGAGCAGTTCTTC.

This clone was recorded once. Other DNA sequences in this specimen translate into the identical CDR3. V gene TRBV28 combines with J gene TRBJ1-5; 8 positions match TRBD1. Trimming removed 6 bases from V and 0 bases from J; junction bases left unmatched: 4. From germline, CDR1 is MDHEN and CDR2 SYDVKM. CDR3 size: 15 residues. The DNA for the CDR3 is TGTGCCAGCAGCTCAGGACAGGGTAGCAATCAGCCCCAGCATTTT. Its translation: CASSSGQGSNQPQHF. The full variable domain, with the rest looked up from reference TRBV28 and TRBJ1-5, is DVKVTQSSRYLVKRTGEKVFLECVQDMDHENMFWYRQDPGLGLRLIYFSYDVKMKEKGDIPEGYSVSREKKERFSLILESASTNQTSMYLCASSSGQGSNQPQHFGDGTRLSIL.

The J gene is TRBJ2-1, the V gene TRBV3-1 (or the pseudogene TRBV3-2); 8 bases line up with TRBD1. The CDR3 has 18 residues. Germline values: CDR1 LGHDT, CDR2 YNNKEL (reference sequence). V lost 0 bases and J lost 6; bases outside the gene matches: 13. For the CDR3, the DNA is TGTGCCAGCAGCCAAGATTTGCTTGGCCAGGGGGCGCGCAATGAGCAGTTCTTC. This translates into CASSQDLLGQGARNEQFF.

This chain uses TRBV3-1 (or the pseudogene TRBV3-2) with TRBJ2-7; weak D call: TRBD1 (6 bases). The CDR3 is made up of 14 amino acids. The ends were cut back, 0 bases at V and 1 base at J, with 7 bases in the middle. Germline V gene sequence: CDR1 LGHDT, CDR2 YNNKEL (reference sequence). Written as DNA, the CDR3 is TGTGCCAGCAGCCAAGAAGGACAGTCCTACGAGCAGTACTTC. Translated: CASSQEGQSYEQYF.

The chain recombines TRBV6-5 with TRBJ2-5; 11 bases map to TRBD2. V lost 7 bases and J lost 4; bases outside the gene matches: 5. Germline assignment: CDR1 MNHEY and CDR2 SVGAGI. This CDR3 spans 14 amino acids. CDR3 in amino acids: CASMGGTSGETQYF. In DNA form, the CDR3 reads TGTGCCAGCATGGGGGGGACTAGCGGAGAGACCCAGTACTTC.

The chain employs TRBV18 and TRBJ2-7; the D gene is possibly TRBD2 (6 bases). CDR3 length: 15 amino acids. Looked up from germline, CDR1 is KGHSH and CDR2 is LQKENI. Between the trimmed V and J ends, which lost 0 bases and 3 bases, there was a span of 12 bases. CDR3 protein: CASSPPSGSGYEQYF. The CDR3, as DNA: TGTGCCAGCTCACCACCGTCCGGGAGCGGCTACGAGCAGTACTTC.

CDR3 loop: CASSQATGGGETQYF. In DNA, the CDR3 is TGCGCCAGCAGCCAAGCGACAGGTGGTGGGGAGACCCAGTACTTC. This chain joins TRBV4-1 and TRBJ2-5; D possibly corresponds to TRBD1 (6 bases). V lost 1 base, J lost 5 bases, and 14 bases lay in between. This CDR3 region has 15 residues. CDR1 is MGHRA, CDR2 YSYEKL, per germline.

As DNA, the CDR3 is TGTGCCAGCTCACCCCAAGTGACAGGGGATAATCAGCCCCAGCATTTT. Residues: CASSPQVTGDNQPQHF. V is TRBV18 and J is TRBJ1-5; 8 bases line up with TRBD1. J gave up 4 bases and V 3 bases, and 8 bases lay outside the gene matches. There are 16 residues in the CDR3. CDR1 and CDR2 from the germline V gene are KGHSH and LQKENI. Looking up the rest from reference TRBV18 and TRBJ1-5 gives the full variable domain: NAGVMQNPRHLVRRRGQEARLRCSPMKGHSHVYWYRQLPEEGLKFMVYLQKENIIDESGMPKERFSAEFPKEGPSILRIQQVVRGDSAAYFCASSPQVTGDNQPQHFGDGTRLSIL.

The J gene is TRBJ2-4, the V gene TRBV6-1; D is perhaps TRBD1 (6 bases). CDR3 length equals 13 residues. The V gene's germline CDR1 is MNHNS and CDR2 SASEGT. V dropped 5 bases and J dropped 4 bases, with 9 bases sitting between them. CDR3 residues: CASSPTGKNIQYF. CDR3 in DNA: TGTGCCAGCAGTCCAACAGGGAAAAACATTCAGTACTTC.

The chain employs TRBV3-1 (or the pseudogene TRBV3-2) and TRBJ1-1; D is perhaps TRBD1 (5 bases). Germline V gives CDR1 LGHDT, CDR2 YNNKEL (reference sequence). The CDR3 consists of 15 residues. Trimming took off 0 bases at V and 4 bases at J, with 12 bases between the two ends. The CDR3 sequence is CASSQELRVVTEAFF. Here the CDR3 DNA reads TGTGCCAGCAGCCAAGAACTCAGGGTGGTCACTGAAGCTTTCTTT.

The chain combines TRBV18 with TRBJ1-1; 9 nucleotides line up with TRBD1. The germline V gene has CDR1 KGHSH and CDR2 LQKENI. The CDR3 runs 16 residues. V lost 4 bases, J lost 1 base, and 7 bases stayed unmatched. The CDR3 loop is CASSRTSGQGNTEAFF. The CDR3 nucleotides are TGTGCCAGCTCACGGACTTCGGGACAGGGGAACACTGAAGCTTTCTTT.

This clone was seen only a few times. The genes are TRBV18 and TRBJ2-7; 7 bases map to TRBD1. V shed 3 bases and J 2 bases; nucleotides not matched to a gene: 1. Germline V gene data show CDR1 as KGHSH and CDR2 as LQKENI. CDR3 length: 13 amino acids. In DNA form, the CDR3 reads TGTGCCAGCTCACCGACAGGGCCCTACGAGCAGTACTTC. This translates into CASSPTGPYEQYF.

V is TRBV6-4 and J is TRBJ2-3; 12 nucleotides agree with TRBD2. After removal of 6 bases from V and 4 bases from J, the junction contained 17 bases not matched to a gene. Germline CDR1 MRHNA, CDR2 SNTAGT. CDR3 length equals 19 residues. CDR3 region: CASSPGWTSGTDASDTQYF. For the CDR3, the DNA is TGTGCCAGCAGCCCTGGGTGGACTAGCGGGACGGATGCGTCAGATACGCAGTATTTT.

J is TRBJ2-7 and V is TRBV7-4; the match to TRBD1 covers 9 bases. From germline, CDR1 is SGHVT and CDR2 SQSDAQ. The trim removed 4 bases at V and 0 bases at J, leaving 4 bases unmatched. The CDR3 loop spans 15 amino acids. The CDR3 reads CASSSGQGSSYEQYF. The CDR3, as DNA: TGTGCCAGCAGCTCGGGACAGGGAAGCTCCTACGAGCAGTACTTC.

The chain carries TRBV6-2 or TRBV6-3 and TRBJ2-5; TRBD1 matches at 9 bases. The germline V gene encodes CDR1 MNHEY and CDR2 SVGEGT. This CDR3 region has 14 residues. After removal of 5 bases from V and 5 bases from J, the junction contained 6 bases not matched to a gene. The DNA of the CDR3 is TGTGCCAGCAGTCGGACAGGGGCGCGGGAGACCCAGTACTTC. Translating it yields CASSRTGARETQYF.

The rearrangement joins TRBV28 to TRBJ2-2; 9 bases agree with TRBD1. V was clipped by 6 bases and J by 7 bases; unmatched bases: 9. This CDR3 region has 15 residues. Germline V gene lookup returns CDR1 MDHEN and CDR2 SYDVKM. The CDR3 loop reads CASRMTGGTGGELFF. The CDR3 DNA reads TGTGCCAGCAGAATGACAGGGGGGACCGGCGGGGAGCTGTTTTTT. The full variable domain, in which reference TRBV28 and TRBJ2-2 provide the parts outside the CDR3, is DVKVTQSSRYLVKRTGEKVFLECVQDMDHENMFWYRQDPGLGLRLIYFSYDVKMKEKGDIPEGYSVSREKKERFSLILESASTNQTSMYLCASRMTGGTGGELFFGEGSRLTVL.

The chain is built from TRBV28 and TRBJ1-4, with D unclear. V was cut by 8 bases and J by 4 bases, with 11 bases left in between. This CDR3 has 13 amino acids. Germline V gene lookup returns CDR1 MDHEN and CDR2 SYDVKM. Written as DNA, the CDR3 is TGTGCCAGCCGGTGGAGCGGTAATGAAAAACTGTTTTTT. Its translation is CASRWSGNEKLFF.

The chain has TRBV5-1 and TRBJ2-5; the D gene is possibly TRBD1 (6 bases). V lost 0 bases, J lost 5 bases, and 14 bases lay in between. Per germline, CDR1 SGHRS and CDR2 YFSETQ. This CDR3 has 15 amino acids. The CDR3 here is CASSLGPGVQETQYF. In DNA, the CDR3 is TGCGCCAGCAGCTTGGGACCAGGGGTGCAGGAGACCCAGTACTTC.

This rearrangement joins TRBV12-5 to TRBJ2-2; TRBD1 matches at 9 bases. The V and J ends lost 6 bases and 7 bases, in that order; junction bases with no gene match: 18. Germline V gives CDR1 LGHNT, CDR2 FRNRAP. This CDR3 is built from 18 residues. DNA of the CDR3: TGTGCTAGTGGGAACGGACAGGGGCGCCGGTTAGGGGTCGGGGAGCTGTTTTTT. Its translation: CASGNGQGRRLGVGELFF.

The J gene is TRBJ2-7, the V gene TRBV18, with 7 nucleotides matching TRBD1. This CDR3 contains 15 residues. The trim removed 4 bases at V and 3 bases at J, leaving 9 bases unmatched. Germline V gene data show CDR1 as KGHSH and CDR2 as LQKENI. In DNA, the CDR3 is TGTGCCAGCTCACAACCCGGGACAGCTGACTACGAGCAGTACTTC. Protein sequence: CASSQPGTADYEQYF.

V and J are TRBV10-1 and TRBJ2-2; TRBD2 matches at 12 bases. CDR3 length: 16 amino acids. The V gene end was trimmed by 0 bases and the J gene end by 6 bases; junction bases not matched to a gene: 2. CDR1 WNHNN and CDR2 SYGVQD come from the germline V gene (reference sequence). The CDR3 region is CASSESASGRAGELFF. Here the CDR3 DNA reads TGCGCCAGCAGTGAGTCGGCTAGCGGGAGGGCCGGGGAGCTGTTTTTT.

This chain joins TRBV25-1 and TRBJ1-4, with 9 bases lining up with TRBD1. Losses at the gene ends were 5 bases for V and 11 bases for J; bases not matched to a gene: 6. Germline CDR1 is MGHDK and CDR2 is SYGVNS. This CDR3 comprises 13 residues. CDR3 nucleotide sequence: TGTGCCAGCAGTACAGGGGGCGTTCTCAAACTGTTTTTT. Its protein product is CASSTGGVLKLFF.

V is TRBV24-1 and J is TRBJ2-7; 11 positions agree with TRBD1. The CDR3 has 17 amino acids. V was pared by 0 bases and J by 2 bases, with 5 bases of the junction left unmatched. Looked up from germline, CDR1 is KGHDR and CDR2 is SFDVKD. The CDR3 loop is CATSDLVSGQGAYEQYF. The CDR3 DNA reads TGTGCCACCAGTGATTTGGTATCGGGACAGGGGGCCTACGAGCAGTACTTC.

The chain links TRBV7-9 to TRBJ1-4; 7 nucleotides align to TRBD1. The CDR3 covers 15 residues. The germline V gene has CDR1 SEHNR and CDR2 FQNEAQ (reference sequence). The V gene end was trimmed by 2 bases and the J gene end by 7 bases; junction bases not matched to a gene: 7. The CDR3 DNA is TGTGCCAGCAGCTTATCTTCAGGGGGAGGTGAAAAACTGTTTTTT. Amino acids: CASSLSSGGGEKLFF.

This CDR3 is CASSVSDSDYEQYF. In nucleotides, the CDR3 is TGTGCCAGCTCAGTATCGGACTCTGACTACGAGCAGTACTTC. This chain connects TRBV18 to TRBJ2-7; possible D gene TRBD2, 5 bases. Trimming shortened V by 5 bases and J by 3 bases, and 14 bases separated the two germline ends. The CDR3 consists of 14 residues. The germline V gene has CDR1 KGHSH and CDR2 LQKENI.

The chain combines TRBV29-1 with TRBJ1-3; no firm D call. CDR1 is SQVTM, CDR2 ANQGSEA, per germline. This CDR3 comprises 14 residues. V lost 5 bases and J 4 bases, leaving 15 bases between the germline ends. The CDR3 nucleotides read TGCAGCGTTCACGAGGGCTCGCCGGGAAACACCATATATTTT. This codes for CSVHEGSPGNTIYF.

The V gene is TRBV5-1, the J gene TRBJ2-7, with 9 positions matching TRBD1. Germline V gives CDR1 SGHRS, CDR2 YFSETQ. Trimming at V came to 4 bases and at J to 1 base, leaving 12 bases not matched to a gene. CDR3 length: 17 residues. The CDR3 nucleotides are TGCGCCAGCAGCCCCTTACAGGGGGCAAGGGCTTCCTACGAGCAGTACTTC. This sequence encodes CASSPLQGARASYEQYF. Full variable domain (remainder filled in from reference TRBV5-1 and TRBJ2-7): KAGVTQTPRYLIKTRGQQVTLSCSPISGHRSVSWYQQTPGQGLQFLFEYFSETQRNKGNFPGRFSGRQFSNSRSEMNVSTLELGDSALYLCASSPLQGARASYEQYFGPGTRLTVT.

DNA for the CDR3: TGTGCCAGTAGTAACCTCCGGGACTCCTACGAGCAGTACTTC. It codes for CASSNLRDSYEQYF. The V gene is TRBV19, the J gene TRBJ2-7, with a weak D call TRBD2 (5 bases). The length of the CDR3 is 14 residues. Per germline, CDR1 LNHDA and CDR2 SQIVND (reference sequence). V was shortened by 4 bases and J by 0 bases, with 10 bases between the two germline ends. Full variable domain (missing parts from reference TRBV19 and TRBJ2-7): DGGITQSPKYLFRKEGQNVTLSCEQNLNHDAMYWYRQDPGQGLRLIYYSQIVNDFQKGDIAEGYSVSREKKESFPLTVTSAQKNPTAFYLCASSNLRDSYEQYFGPGTRLTVT.